What follows are 15 T cell receptor beta chains derived from one specimen sequenced in a study of T cells expressing NK-cell markers (dated by TCRdb to 2018 to 2020). The method behind the library was 5' RACE. The reads were generated on an Illumina HiSeq 2000. Following TCRdb reprocessing, every CDR3 protein sequence forms one entry, and DNA is not provided. For this sample, the table gives 550,000 to 600,000 distinct CDR3 sequences. The top ten hold approximately 3.6% of the sample. Sequencing was done on a sample of blood T cells: a sorted CD56 or NKG2C T cell subset, CD4+ or CD8+ T cells, or bulk PBMC T cells (not recorded which). The receptors originated from a man in his late teens or twenties in good health. Donor details come from another sample of the same person, matched by shared clones.

V gene TRBV5-1 combines with J gene TRBJ1-1. This CDR3 contains 15 residues. Germline V gives CDR1 SGHRS, CDR2 YFSETQ. Here the CDR3 reads CASKWGSGAGTEAFF.

The V call is TRBV7-9, the J call TRBJ2-2. The CDR3 has 12 amino acids. Germline V gene data show CDR1 as SEHNR and CDR2 as FQNEAQ (reference sequence). This CDR3 is CASIRKGGELFF.

The rearrangement joins TRBV10-3 to TRBJ2-2; TCRdb names TRBD1, which stays unverified in the absence of DNA. This CDR3 contains 19 residues. The germline gives CDR1 ENHRY, CDR2 SYGVKD. The CDR3 loop reads CAISEPPIRTGSMTGELFF.

This chain joins TRBV24-1 and TRBJ2-5; TCRdb calls TRBD1, which cannot be checked without DNA. Germline CDR1 KGHDR, CDR2 SFDVKD. CDR3 size: 16 residues. CDR3 residues: CATSDFQGATRETQYF.

V usage is TRBV6-5 and J usage is TRBJ2-2. CDR1 is MNHEY and CDR2 is SVGAGI in the germline V gene. The CDR3 runs to 12 residues. This chain's CDR3 is CASSRPSGELFF.

This chain joins TRBV5-1 and TRBJ1-4. This CDR3 region has 13 residues. The germline CDR1 and CDR2 sequences are SGHRS and YFSETQ. CDR3 residues: CASSLLEEEKLFF.

The chain recombines TRBV24-1 with TRBJ2-1; the D call from TCRdb, TRBD2, cannot be confirmed without DNA. This CDR3 comprises 20 residues. Germline CDR1 and CDR2: KGHDR and SFDVKD. The CDR3 loop reads CATSDQAGTSGRFTNNEQFF.

This chain links TRBV11-2 with TRBJ1-6; TCRdb's assignment of TRBD1 cannot be checked, as there is no DNA. This CDR3 is 16 amino acids long. The germline CDR1 and CDR2 sequences are SGHAT and FQNNGV. The CDR3: CASSLIGPGGNSPLHF.

This chain joins TRBV29-1 and TRBJ2-3; the D gene TCRdb calls, TRBD2, cannot be checked with no DNA. The CDR3 covers 15 residues. Germline CDR1 and CDR2: SQVTM and ANQGSEA. The CDR3 protein is CSVETSGRAGDTQYF.

The rearrangement links TRBV7-8 to TRBJ2-7. CDR1 SGHVS and CDR2 FQNEAQ come from the germline V gene. The CDR3 totals 13 residues. The CDR3 region is CASSLVSPYEQYF. The full variable domain, with the rest looked up from reference TRBV7-8 and TRBJ2-7, is GAGVSQSPRYKVAKRGQDVALRCDPISGHVSLFWYQQALGQGPEFLTYFQNEAQLDKSGLPSDRFFAERPEGSVSTLKIQRTQQEDSAVYLCASSLVSPYEQYFGPGTRLTVT.

The rearrangement links TRBV7-8 to TRBJ2-1; TCRdb's D call, TRBD1, is unchecked because there is no DNA. The germline gives CDR1 SGHVS, CDR2 FQNEAQ. The CDR3 sequence is 18 residues long. CDR3 in amino acids: CASSLSFTGSSVYNEQFF.

The rearrangement links TRBV12-3 or TRBV12-4 to TRBJ2-7; TCRdb designates TRBD1, a call that cannot be tested without DNA. This CDR3 spans 14 amino acids. The CDR3 is CASRERLGGLEQYF.

The chain joins TRBV7-2 to TRBJ2-1; no DNA is available, so the TRBD1 call from TCRdb remains unchecked. The CDR3 has 13 residues. Germline CDR1 SGHTA, CDR2 FQGNSA. CDR3 sequence: CASSLQSGNEQFF.

V and J are TRBV27 and TRBJ1-5. CDR3 size: 13 residues. In germline, CDR1 is MNHEY, CDR2 SMNVEV (reference sequence). CDR3 residues: CASARVERQPQHF.

This chain links TRBV5-1 with TRBJ1-1. Per germline, CDR1 SGHRS and CDR2 YFSETQ. The CDR3 is 15 residues long. CDR3 in amino acids: CASSLVGRVSTEAFF.